This T cell receptor (beta chain) is drawn from a study of cytomegalovirus exposure and HLA in healthy donors. PCR amplification relied on 60 Vbeta primers (plus 13 Jbeta primers). TCRdb keeps only in-frame clones here, not all; method: immunoSEQ multiplex PCR. Here the sample spans about 200,000 clones, about 70% being singletons. Concerning this clone itself: Within the sample, other DNA sequences also encode this same CDR3.

This receptor was obtained from a woman in her thirties in good health and CMV-seronegative. The sample was PBMCs.

The CDR3: CASSLGTGPNTEAFF. The CDR3 DNA reads as TGCGCCAGCAGCTTGGGGACAGGCCCGAACACTGAAGCTTTCTTT. The rearrangement joins TRBV5-1 to TRBJ1-1; 7 positions agree with TRBD1. The germline V gene encodes CDR1 SGHRS and CDR2 YFSETQ. The trim removed 0 bases at V and 1 base at J, leaving 3 bases unmatched. The CDR3 has 15 amino acids.